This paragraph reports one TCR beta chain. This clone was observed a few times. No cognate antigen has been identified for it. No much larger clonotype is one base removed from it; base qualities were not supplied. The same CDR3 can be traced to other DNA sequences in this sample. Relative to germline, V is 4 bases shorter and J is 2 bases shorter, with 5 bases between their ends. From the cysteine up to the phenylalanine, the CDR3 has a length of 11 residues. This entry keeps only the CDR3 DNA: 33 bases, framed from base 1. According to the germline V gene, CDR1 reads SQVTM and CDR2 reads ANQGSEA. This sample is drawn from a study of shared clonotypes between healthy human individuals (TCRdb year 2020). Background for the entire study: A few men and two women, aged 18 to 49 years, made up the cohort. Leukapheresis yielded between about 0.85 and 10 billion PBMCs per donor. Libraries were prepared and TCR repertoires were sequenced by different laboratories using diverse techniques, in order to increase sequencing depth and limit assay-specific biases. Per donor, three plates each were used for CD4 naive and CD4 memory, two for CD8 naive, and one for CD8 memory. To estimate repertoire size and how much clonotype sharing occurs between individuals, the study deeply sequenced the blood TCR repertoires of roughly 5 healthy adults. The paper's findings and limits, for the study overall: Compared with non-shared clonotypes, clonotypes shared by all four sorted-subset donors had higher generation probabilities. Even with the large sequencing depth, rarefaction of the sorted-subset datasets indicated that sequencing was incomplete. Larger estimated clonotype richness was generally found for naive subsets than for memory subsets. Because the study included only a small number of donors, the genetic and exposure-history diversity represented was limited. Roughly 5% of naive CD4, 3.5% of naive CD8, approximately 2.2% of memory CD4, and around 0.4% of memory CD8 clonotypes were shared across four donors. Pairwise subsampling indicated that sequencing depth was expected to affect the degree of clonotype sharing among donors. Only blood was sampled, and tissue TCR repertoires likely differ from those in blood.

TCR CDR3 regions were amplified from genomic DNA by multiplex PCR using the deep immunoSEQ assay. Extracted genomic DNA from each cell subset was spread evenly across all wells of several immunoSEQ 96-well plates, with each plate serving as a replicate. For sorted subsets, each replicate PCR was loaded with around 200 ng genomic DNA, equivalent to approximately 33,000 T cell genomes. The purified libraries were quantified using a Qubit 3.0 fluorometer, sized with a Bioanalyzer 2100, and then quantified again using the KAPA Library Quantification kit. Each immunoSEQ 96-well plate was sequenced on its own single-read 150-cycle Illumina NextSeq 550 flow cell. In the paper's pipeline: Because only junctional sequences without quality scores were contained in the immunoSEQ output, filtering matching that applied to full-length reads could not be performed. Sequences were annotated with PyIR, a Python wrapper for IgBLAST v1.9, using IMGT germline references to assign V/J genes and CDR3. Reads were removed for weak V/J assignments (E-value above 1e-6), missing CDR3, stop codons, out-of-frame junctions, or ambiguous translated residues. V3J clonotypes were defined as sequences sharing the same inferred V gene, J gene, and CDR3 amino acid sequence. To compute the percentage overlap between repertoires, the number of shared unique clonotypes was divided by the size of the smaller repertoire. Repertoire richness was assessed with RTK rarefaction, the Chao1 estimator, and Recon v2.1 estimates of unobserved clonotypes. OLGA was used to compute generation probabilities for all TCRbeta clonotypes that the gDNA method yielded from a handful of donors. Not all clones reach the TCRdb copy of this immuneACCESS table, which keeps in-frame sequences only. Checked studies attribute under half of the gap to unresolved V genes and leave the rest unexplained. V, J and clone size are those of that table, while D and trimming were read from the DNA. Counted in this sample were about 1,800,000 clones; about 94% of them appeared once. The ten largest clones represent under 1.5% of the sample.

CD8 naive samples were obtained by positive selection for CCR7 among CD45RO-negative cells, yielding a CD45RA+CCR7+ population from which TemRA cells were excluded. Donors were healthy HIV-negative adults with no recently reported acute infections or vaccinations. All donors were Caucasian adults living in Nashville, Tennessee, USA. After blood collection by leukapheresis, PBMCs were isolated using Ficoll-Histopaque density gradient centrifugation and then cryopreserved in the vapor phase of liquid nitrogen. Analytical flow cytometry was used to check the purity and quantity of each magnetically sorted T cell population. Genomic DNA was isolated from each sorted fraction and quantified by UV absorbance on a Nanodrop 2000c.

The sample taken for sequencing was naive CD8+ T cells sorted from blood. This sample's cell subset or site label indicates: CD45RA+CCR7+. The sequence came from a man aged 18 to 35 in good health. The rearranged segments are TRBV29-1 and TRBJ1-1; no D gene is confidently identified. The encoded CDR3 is CSVAENTEAFF. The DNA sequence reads TGCAGCGTTGCAGAAAACACTGAAGCTTTCTTT.